Presented here are 26 T cell receptor beta chains from one specimen sequenced in a study of CXCR3-negative and CXCR3-positive naive CD8 T cells. 5' RACE with UMI labels generated the TRB cDNA libraries. Using the 5' RACE reads, TCRdb records one entry per CDR3 protein without DNA. The sample totals approximately 98,000 distinct CDR3 sequences; its top ten clones hold approximately 1%. Points from the study as a whole: CXCR3-positive naive cells carried more hydrophobic TRB CDR3s than CXCR3-negative naive cells did.

The antigens of these receptors remain unknown. The specimen was naive CXCR3+ CD8+ T cells from blood. The subset: CD45RO-CCR7+CD27+CD95- naive CD8+ T cells expressing CXCR3 (TNR3+). The receptors shown here come from a human donor in good health. Some clones in this sample may be carry-over from other donors' samples.

The chain couples TRBV19 to TRBJ2-5; the D call from TCRdb, TRBD1, cannot be confirmed without DNA. CDR3 length equals 15 residues. Germline V lookup: CDR1 LNHDA, CDR2 SQIVND (reference sequence). The CDR3 sequence: CASSIFSGGKETQYF.

V is TRBV12-3 or TRBV12-4 and J is TRBJ2-7; the D call of TRBD1 rests on TCRdb alone, since no DNA is present to check it. The CDR3 spans 13 residues. CDR3 amino acids: CASSRQESYEQYF.

The chain uses TRBV6-6 and TRBJ2-7; TCRdb returns TRBD2, unconfirmable since there is no DNA. Germline V gene lookup returns CDR1 MNHNY and CDR2 SVGAGI (reference sequence). The CDR3 length is 13 residues. Here the CDR3 reads CASGGTSWDEQYF.

The chain uses TRBV6-2 or TRBV6-3 and TRBJ2-1. Germline loops: CDR1 MNHEY, CDR2 SVGEGT. This CDR3 is built from 11 residues. The CDR3 loop is CASSFNNEQFF.

This sequence joins TRBV3-1 and TRBJ2-7; checking the TCRdb D call of TRBD1 is not possible without DNA. CDR1 is LGHDT and CDR2 is YNNKEL in the germline V gene (reference sequence). The CDR3 extends over 14 amino acids. The CDR3 is CASSDSGTFLEQYF.

The CDR3 sequence is CASSLSPGTGINSQETQYF. The chain employs TRBV5-5 and TRBJ2-5; the TRBD1 assignment by TCRdb is unverifiable without DNA. The germline V gene encodes CDR1 SGHKS and CDR2 YYEKEE (reference sequence). This CDR3 has 19 amino acids.

The J gene is TRBJ2-3, the V gene TRBV7-7. The CDR3 is 13 amino acids. Germline V lookup: CDR1 SSHAT, CDR2 FNYEAQ (reference sequence). CDR3 sequence: CASSLVLGDTQYF.

The chain couples TRBV11-3 to TRBJ2-1; TCRdb gives TRBD1 as the D gene, but with no DNA this cannot be confirmed. Per the germline V gene, CDR1 is SGHNT and CDR2 is YENEEA. This CDR3 is 14 amino acids long. The CDR3 loop is CASRTGTGRHEQFF.

The chain recombines TRBV4-3 with TRBJ2-1; TCRdb's D call of TRBD1 is untestable without DNA. This CDR3 has 16 residues. Per the germline V gene, CDR1 is LGHNA and CDR2 is YSLEER. The CDR3 spells CASSQDPGLGDNEQFF.

The rearrangement joins TRBV7-2 to TRBJ1-1. Germline CDR1 is SGHTA and CDR2 is FQGNSA. This CDR3 region has 14 residues. The CDR3 protein is CASSLSGGETEAFF. The full variable domain, rest sourced from reference TRBV7-2 and TRBJ1-1, is GAGVSQSPSNKVTEKGKDVELRCDPISGHTALYWYRQSLGQGLEFLIYFQGNSAPDKSGLPSDRFSAERTGGSVSTLTIQRTQQEDSAVYLCASSLSGGETEAFFGQGTRLTVV.

V usage is TRBV12-3 or TRBV12-4 and J usage is TRBJ2-1; there is no DNA to check the TCRdb D call of TRBD2. The CDR3 has 14 residues. CDR3 amino acids: CASSTSGTYNEQFF.

The J gene is TRBJ1-5, the V gene TRBV20-1; the D gene TCRdb calls, TRBD1, cannot be checked with no DNA. Germline values: CDR1 DFQATT, CDR2 SNEGSKA (reference sequence). This CDR3 has 14 residues. CDR3 residues: CSAREGQEEQPQHF.

The genes are TRBV19 and TRBJ2-7; absent DNA, TCRdb's TRBD1 call cannot be checked. The V gene's germline CDR1 is LNHDA and CDR2 SQIVND (reference sequence). CDR3 length equals 20 residues. The CDR3 sequence is CASSIFGSILATGDAYEQYF.

The rearrangement joins TRBV27 to TRBJ2-5. The CDR3 contains 15 residues. In germline, CDR1 is MNHEY, CDR2 SMNVEV (reference sequence). The CDR3 protein is CASSTSFAEQETQYF.

This chain links TRBV7-6 with TRBJ2-7. Germline lookup yields CDR1 SGHVS and CDR2 FNYEAQ. This CDR3 region has 14 residues. This CDR3 reads CASSLGELPYEQYF. Full variable domain (rest looked up from reference TRBV7-6 and TRBJ2-7): GAGVSQSPRYKVTKRGQDVALRCDPISGHVSLYWYRQALGQGPEFLTYFNYEAQQDKSGLPNDRFSAERPEGSISTLTIQRTEQRDSAMYRCASSLGELPYEQYFGPGTRLTVT.

The rearrangement joins TRBV7-9 to TRBJ2-5; TCRdb calls TRBD2, which cannot be checked without DNA. The CDR3 has 14 residues. CDR1 is SEHNR, CDR2 FQNEAQ, per germline (reference sequence). The CDR3: CASSLAEGGETQYF.

The genes are TRBV7-9 and TRBJ1-1; TCRdb's D call, TRBD1, is unchecked because there is no DNA. Per the germline V gene, CDR1 is SEHNR and CDR2 is FQNEAQ (reference sequence). The CDR3 extends over 15 amino acids. CDR3: CASSLAVRGLVEAFF.

The chain is built from TRBV6-2 or TRBV6-3 and TRBJ1-2; checking the TCRdb D call of TRBD1 is not possible without DNA. Germline V gives CDR1 MNHEY, CDR2 SVGEGT. CDR3 length equals 11 residues. The CDR3 sequence is CASTNRSGYTF.

The J gene is TRBJ1-1, the V gene TRBV7-2; the D call from TCRdb, TRBD1, cannot be confirmed without DNA. The CDR3 length is 15 residues. Germline assignment: CDR1 SGHTA and CDR2 FQGNSA. CDR3 loop: CASSLFDREETEAFF.

The chain couples TRBV27 to TRBJ2-7. Germline V lookup: CDR1 MNHEY, CDR2 SMNVEV (reference sequence). The CDR3 consists of 14 residues. CDR3 sequence: CASRNQRGSYEQYF.

The chain recombines TRBV25-1 with TRBJ2-2. CDR3 length: 13 residues. Germline CDR1 is MGHDK and CDR2 is SYGVNS. CDR3 sequence reads: CAISGERIGELFF.

The J gene is TRBJ2-3, the V gene TRBV28; with no DNA, the TCRdb D assignment of TRBD1 cannot be verified. This CDR3 spans 15 amino acids. Germline V gene data show CDR1 as MDHEN and CDR2 as SYDVKM. The CDR3 loop reads CASTWGRDETDTQYF.

V and J are TRBV4-2 and TRBJ1-1. Per the germline V gene, CDR1 is LGHNA and CDR2 is YNFKEQ. The CDR3 is made up of 15 amino acids. CDR3 protein: CASSQDDGMNTEAFF.

The chain carries TRBV4-3 and TRBJ2-7; TCRdb outputs TRBD1, but without DNA this stays unchecked. The CDR3 is 15 amino acids. Per the germline V gene, CDR1 is LGHNA and CDR2 is YSLEER. CDR3 in amino acids: CASSQDRDHSYEQYF.

The chain is built from TRBV5-5 and TRBJ2-7; TCRdb's D call, TRBD2, is unchecked because there is no DNA. CDR1 and CDR2 (germline): SGHKS, YYEKEE (reference sequence). The CDR3 spans 15 residues. CDR3 in amino acids: CASSLVLPIGTEQYF. Filled out from reference TRBV5-5 and TRBJ2-7, the complete variable domain reads DAGVTQSPTHLIKTRGQQVTLRCSPISGHKSVSWYQQVLGQGPQFIFQYYEKEERGRGNFPDRFSARQFPNYSSELNVNALLLGDSALYLCASSLVLPIGTEQYFGPGTRLTVT.

V and J are TRBV29-1 and TRBJ2-1. The V gene's germline CDR1 is SQVTM and CDR2 ANQGSEA. The CDR3 has 13 amino acids. This CDR3 reads CSVDPSSYNEQFF.